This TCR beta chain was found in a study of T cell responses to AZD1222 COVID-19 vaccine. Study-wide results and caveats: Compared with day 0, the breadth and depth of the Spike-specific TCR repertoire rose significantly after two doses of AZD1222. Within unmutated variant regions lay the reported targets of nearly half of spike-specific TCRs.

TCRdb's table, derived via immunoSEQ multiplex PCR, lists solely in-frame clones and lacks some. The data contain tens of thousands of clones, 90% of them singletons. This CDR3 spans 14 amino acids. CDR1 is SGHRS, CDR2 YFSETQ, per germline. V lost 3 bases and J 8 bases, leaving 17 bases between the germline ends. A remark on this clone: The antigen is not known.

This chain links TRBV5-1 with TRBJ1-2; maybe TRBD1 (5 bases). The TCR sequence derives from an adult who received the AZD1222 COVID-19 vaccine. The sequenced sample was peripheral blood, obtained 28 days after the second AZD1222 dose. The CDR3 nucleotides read TGCGCCAGCAGCTCCGGGACCGCTGGCTGGGGCTACACCTTC. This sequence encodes CASSSGTAGWGYTF.